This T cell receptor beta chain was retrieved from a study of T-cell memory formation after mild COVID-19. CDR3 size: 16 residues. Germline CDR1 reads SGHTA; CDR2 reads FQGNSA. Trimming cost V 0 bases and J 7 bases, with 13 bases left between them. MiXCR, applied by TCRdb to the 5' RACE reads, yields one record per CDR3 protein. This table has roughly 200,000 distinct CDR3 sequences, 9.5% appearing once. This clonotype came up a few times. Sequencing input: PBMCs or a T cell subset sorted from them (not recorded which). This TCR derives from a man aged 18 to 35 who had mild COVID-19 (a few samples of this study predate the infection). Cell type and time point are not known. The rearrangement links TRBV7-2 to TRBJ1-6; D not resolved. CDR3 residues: CASSLAGVRGNSPLHF. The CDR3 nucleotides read TGTGCCAGCAGCTTAGCGGGTGTTAGAGGGAATTCACCCCTCCACTTT.